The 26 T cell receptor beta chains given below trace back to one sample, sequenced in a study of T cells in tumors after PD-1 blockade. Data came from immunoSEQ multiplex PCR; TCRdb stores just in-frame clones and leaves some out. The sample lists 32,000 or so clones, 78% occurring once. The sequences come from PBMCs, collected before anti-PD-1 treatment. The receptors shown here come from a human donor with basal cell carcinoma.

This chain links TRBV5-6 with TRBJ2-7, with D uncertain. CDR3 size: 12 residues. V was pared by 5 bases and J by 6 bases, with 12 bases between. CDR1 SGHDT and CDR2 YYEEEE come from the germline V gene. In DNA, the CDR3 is TGTGCCAGCAGTAGAGTAACAGTCGAGCAGTACTTC. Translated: CASSRVTVEQYF.

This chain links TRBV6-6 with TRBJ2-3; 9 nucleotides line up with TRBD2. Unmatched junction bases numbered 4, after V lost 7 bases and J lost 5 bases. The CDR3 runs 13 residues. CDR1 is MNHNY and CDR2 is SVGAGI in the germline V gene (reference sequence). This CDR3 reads CASTSGAGDTQYF. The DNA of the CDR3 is TGTGCCAGCACTAGCGGGGCGGGAGATACGCAGTATTTT.

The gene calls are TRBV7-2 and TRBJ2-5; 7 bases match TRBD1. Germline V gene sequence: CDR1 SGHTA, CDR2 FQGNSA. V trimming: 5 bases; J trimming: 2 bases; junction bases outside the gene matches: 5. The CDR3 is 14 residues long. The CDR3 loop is CASSPRTGQETQYF. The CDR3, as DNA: TGTGCCAGCAGCCCAAGGACAGGTCAAGAGACCCAGTACTTC.

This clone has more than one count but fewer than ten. DNA for the CDR3: TGTGCCAGCAGTGAGGCCGAGAGCGGGAGTGTCGTCGGGGAGCTGTTTTTT. Translation gives CASSEAESGSVVGELFF. V and J are TRBV2 and TRBJ2-2, with 8 bases that match TRBD2. CDR3 length: 17 residues. CDR1 is SNHLY, CDR2 FYNNEI, per germline. Trimming at V came to 3 bases and at J to 7 bases, leaving 13 bases not matched to a gene.

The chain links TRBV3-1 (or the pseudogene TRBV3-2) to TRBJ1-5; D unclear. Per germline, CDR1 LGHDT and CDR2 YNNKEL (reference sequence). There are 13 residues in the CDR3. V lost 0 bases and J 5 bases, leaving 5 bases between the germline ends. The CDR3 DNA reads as TGTGCCAGCAGCCAAGATCGGGATCAGCCCCAGCATTTT. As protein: CASSQDRDQPQHF.

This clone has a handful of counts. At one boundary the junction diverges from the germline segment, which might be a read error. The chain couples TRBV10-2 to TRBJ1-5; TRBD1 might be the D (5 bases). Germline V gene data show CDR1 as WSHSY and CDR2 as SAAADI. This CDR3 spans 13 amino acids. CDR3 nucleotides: TGCGCCAGCAACACGGGACCAAATCGGCCCCAGCATTTT. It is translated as CASNTGPNRPQHF.

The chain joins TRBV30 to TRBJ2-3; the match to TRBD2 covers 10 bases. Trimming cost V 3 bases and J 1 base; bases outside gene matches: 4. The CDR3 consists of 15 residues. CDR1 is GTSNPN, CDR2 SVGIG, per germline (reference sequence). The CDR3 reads CAWRLAGAGTDTQYF. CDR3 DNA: TGTGCCTGGAGGCTAGCGGGGGCGGGCACAGATACGCAGTATTTT.

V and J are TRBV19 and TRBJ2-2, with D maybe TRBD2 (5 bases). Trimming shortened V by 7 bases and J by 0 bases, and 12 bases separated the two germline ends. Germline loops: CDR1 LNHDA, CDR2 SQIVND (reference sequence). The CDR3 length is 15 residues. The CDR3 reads CASKRAASNTGELFF. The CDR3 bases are TGTGCCAGTAAAAGAGCGGCCTCGAACACCGGGGAGCTGTTTTTT.

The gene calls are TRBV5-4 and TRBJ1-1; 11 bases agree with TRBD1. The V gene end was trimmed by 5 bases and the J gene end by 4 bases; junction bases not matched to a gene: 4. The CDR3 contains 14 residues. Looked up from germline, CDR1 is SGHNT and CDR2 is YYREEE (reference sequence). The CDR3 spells CASRGQGGGTEAFF. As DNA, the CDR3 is TGTGCCAGCAGGGGACAGGGGGGAGGCACTGAAGCTTTCTTT.

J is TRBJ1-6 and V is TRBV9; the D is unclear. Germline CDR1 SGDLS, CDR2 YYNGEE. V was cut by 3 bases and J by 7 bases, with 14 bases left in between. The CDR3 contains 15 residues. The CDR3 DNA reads TGTGCCAGCAGCGCGGGAGGCGGTGGGAATTCACCCCTCCACTTT. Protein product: CASSAGGGGNSPLHF.

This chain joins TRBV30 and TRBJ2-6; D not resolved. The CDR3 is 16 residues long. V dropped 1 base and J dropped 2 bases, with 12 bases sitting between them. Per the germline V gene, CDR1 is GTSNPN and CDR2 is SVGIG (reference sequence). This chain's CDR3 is CAWSGEGAAGANVLTF. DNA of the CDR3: TGTGCCTGGAGTGGAGAAGGAGCAGCTGGGGCCAACGTCCTGACTTTC.

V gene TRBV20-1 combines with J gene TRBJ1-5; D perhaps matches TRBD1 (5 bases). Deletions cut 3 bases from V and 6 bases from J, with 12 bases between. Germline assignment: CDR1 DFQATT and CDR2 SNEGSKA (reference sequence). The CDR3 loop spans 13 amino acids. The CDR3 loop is CSASIREGQPQHF. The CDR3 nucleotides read TGCAGTGCTAGTATCAGGGAAGGTCAGCCCCAGCATTTT.

CDR3 coding DNA: TGCGCCAGCAGCTTGTCCCAGCGGTCGAACACCGGGGAGCTGTTTTTT. It is translated as CASSLSQRSNTGELFF. The V and J genes are TRBV5-1 and TRBJ2-2, with D possibly matching TRBD2 (5 bases). V was trimmed by 1 base and J by 0 bases, leaving 10 bases between them. The length of the CDR3 is 16 residues. Germline CDR1 reads SGHRS; CDR2 reads YFSETQ.

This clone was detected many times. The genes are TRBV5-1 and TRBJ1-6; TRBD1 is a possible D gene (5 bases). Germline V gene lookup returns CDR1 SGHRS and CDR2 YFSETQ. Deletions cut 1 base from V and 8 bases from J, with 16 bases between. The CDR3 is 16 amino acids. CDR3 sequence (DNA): TGCGCCAGCAGCTTGTATTTTCGGGGCGACTATTCACCCCTCCACTTT. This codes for CASSLYFRGDYSPLHF.

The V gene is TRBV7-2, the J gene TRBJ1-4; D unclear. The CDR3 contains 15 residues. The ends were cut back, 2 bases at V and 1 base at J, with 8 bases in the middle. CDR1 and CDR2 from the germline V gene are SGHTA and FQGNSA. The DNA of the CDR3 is TGTGCCAGCAGCTTATACGGCGAAACTAATGAAAAACTGTTTTTT. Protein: CASSLYGETNEKLFF.

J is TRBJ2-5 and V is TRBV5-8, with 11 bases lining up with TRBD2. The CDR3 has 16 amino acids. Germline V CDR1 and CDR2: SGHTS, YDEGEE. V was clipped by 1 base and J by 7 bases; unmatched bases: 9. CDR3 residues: CASSLTSGRAGGTQYF. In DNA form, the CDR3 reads TGTGCCAGCAGCTTGACTAGCGGGAGAGCCGGGGGGACCCAGTACTTC.

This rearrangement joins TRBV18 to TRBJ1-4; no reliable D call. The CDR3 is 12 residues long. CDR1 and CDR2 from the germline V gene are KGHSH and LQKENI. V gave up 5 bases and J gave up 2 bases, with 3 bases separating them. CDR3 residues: CASSLTNEKLFF. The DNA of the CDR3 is TGTGCCAGCTCATTGACTAATGAAAAACTGTTTTTT.

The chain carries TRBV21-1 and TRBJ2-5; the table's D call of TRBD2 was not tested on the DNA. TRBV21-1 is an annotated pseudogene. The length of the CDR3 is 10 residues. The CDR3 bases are TGTGCCCGATCCCGGGAGACCCAGTACTTC. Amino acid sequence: CARSRETQYF.

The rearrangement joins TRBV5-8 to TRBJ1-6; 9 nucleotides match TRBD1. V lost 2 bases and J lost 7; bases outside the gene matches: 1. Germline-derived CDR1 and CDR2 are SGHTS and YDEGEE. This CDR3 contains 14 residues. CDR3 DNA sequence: TGTGCCAGCAGCTTCGGGACAGGGAATTCACCCCTCCACTTT. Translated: CASSFGTGNSPLHF.

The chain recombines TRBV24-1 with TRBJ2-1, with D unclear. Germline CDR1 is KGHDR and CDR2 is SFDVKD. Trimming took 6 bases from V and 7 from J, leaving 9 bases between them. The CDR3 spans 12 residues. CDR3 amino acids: CATSSSSNEQFF. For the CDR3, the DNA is TGTGCCACCAGTTCCAGCTCTAATGAGCAGTTCTTC.

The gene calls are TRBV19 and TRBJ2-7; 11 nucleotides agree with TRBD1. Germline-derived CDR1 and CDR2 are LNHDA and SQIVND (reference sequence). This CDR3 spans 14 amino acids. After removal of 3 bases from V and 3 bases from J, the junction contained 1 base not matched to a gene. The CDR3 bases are TGTGCCAGTAGTATCGGGACAGGGGGCTACGAGCAGTACTTC. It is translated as CASSIGTGGYEQYF.

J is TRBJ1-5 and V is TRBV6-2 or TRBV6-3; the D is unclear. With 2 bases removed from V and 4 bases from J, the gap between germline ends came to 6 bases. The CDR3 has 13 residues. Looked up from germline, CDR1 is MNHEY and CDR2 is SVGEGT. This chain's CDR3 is CASSYAGNQPQHF. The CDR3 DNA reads TGTGCCAGCAGTTACGCGGGGAATCAGCCCCAGCATTTT.

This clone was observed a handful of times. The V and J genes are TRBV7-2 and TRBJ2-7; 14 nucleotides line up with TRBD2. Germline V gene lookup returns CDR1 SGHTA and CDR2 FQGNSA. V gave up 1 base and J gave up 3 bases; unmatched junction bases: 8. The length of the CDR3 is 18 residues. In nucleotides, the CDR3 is TGTGCCAGCAGCTTAGTGGCAGGACTAGCGGGAGGATACTACGAGCAGTACTTC. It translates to CASSLVAGLAGGYYEQYF.

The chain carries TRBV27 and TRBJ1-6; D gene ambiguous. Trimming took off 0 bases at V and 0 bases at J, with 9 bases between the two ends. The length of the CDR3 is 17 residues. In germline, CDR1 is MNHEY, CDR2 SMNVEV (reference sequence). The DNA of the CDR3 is TGTGCCAGCAGTTTATCGGGCACCAGCTCCTATAATTCACCCCTCCACTTT. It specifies CASSLSGTSSYNSPLHF.

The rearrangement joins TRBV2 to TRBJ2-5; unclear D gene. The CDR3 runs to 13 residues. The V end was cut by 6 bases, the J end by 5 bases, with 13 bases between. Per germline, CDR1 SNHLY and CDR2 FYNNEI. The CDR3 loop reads CASRRRGEETQYF. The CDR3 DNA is TGTGCCAGCAGACGCAGAGGAGAGGAGACCCAGTACTTC.

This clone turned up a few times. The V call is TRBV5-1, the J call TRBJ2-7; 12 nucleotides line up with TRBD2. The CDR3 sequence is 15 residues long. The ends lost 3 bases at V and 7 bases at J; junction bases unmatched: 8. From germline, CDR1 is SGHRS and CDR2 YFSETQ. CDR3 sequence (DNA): TGCGCCAGCAGCTCCGGACTAGCGGGGATGGGAGAGCAGTACTTC. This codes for CASSSGLAGMGEQYF.